This T cell receptor (beta chain) was sequenced in a study of CD4 and CD8 cells across lung adenocarcinoma regions. V was shortened by 0 bases and J by 6 bases, with 17 bases between the two germline ends. Germline values: CDR1 SGDLS, CDR2 YYNGEE. The CDR3 runs to 16 residues. Donors had localized lung adenocarcinoma, a non-small cell lung cancer. One entry per CDR3 protein, called by TCRdb with MiXCR from the PCR reads. The sample gives about 9,000 distinct CDR3 sequences, 40% to 55% of which show up once; around 19% is in the top ten. Only a few counts were recorded for this clonotype. This chain joins TRBV9 and TRBJ2-3; D is ambiguous. The source of this sequence is a female donor with lung adenocarcinoma. The CD4 and CD8 labels of this study may be unreliable. The sample consisted of CD4+ T cells from the margin of a lung tumor. CDR3 in DNA: TGTGCCAGCAGCGTAGAGGGCGGAGCGCCGGGTGATACGCAGTATTTT. It codes for CASSVEGGAPGDTQYF. The full variable domain, rest sourced from reference TRBV9 and TRBJ2-3, is DSGVTQTPKHLITATGQRVTLRCSPRSGDLSVYWYQQSLDQGLQFLIQYYNGEERAKGNILERFSAQQFPDLHSELNLSSLELGDSALYFCASSVEGGAPGDTQYFGPGTRLTVL.